This TCR beta chain was documented in a study of blood T cell repertoires in COVID-19. The wider study: Sources were T cells, B-cell-depleted T cells, or PBMCs; the material itself was cDNA or gDNA.

CDR3 length equals 12 residues. CDR1 and CDR2 (germline): MNHEY, SVGAGI. Trimming shortened V by 7 bases and J by 4 bases, and 10 bases separated the two germline ends. The table came from immunoSEQ multiplex PCR; TCRdb's copy has only in-frame clones and leaves some out. The sample holds under 85,000 clones; 88% are singletons and the top ten take 6% to 8.5%. Sample: peripheral blood. This rearrangement joins TRBV6-5 to TRBJ1-1, with D unresolved. This receptor was taken from a man between 65 and 79 years old with acute or convalescent COVID-19. CDR3 sequence (DNA): TGTGCCAGCACCCCCACAATCACTGAAGCTTTCTTT. Its protein product is CASTPTITEAFF.